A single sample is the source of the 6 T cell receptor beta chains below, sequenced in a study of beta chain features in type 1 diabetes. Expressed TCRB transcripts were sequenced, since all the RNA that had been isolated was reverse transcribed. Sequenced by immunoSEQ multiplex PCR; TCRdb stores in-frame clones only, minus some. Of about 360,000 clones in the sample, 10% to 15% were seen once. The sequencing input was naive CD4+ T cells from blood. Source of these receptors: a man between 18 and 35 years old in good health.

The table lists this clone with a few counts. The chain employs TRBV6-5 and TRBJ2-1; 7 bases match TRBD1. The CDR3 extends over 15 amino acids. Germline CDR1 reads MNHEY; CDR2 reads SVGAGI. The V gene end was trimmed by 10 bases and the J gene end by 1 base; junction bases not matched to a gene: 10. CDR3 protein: CATERQGASYNEQFF. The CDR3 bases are TGTGCCACGGAAAGACAGGGTGCTTCCTACAATGAGCAGTTCTTC.

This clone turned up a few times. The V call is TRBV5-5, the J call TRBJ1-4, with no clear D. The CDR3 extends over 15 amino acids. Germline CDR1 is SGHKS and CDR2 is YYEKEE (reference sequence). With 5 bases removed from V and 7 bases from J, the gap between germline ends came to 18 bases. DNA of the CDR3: TGTGCCAGCAGAGAAGGAGGGCCTTGGAGTGAAAAACTGTTTTTT. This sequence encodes CASREGGPWSEKLFF.

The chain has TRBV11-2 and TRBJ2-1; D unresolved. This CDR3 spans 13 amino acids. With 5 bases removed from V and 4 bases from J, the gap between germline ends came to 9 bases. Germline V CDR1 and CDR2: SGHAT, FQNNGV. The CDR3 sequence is CASSPQEYNEQFF. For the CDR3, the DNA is TGTGCCAGCAGCCCCCAGGAATACAATGAGCAGTTCTTC.

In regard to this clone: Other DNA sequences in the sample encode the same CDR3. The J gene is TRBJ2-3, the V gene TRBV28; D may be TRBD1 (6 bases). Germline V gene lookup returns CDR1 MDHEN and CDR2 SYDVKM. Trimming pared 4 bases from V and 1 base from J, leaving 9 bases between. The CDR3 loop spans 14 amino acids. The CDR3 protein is CASSSGQRTDTQYF. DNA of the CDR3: TGTGCCAGCAGTTCGGGACAACGCACAGATACGCAGTATTTT.

Here the CDR3 DNA reads TGTGCCAGCAGTGGCACTAGCGGCGGCACAGATACGCAGTATTTT. This gives the protein CASSGTSGGTDTQYF. The chain combines TRBV25-1 with TRBJ2-3, with TRBD2 matching 8 bases. Germline V gene data show CDR1 as MGHDK and CDR2 as SYGVNS. The CDR3 has 15 residues. The junction had 4 bases not matched to a gene; V was cut back by 4 bases and J by 1 base.

CDR3 coding DNA: TGTGCCAGCAGCTCGGACAGGGGGGCTGGAAACACCATATATTTT. Translated: CASSSDRGAGNTIYF. The chain employs TRBV9 and TRBJ1-3; the match to TRBD1 covers 10 bases. Germline CDR1 SGDLS, CDR2 YYNGEE. The CDR3 is 15 amino acids. The junction had 3 bases not matched to a gene; V was cut back by 4 bases and J by 2 bases.